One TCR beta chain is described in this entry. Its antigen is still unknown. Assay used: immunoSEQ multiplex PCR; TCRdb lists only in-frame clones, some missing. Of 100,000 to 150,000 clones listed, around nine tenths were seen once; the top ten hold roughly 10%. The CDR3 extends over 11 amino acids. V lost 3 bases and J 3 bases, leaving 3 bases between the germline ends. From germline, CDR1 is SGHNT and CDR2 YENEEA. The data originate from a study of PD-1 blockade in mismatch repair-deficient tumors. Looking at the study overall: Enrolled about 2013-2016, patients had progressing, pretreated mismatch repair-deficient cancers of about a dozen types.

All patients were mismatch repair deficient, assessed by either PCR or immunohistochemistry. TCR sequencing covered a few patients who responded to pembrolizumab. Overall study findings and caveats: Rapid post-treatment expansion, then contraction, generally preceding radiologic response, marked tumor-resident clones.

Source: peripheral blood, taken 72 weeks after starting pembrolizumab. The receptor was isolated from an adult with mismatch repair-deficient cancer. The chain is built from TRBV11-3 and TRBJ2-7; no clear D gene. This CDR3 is CASSFHYEQYF. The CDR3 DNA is TGTGCCAGCAGCTTCCACTACGAGCAGTACTTC.